This T cell receptor beta chain appears in the sequencing data of a study of blood T cell repertoires in COVID-19. Study summary: COVID-19 samples from acute and convalescent phases originated in the United States, Italy and Spain.

In germline, CDR1 is SNHLY, CDR2 FYNNEI. This CDR3 is 15 amino acids long. Trimming stripped 1 base from V and 4 bases from J, with 11 bases between. In the authors' methods: The authors estimated nucleated cell counts from reference gene primer amplification. Method: immunoSEQ multiplex PCR; TCRdb's copy keeps in-frame clones and lacks some. V and J calls and clone size are as listed in that table; D and trimming were resolved from the DNA. The sample records about 150,000 clones, around 85% being singletons. This sequence joins TRBV2 and TRBJ2-1; tentative D call: TRBD2 (7 bases). Sequencing input: peripheral blood. The clonotype was recovered from a man older than 75 with COVID-19, enrolled during active disease. This CDR3 reads CASSEEGGAYNEQFF. In nucleotides, the CDR3 is TGTGCCAGCAGTGAAGAAGGGGGGGCTTACAATGAGCAGTTCTTC.